The 22 T cell receptor beta chains presented below share a single source sample, sequenced in a study of beta chain features in type 1 diabetes (dated by TCRdb to 2016 to 2019). On the study overall, not on this receptor specifically: Type 1 diabetes patients showed a moderate but significant shortening of TCRB CDR3 length in all four CD4+ subsets.

The antigens of these receptors remain unknown. The library came from the immunoSEQ multiplex PCR assay. The High Capacity cDNA Reverse Transcription Kit was used to reverse transcribe all of the isolated RNA, meaning that expressed TCRB transcripts were what got sequenced. TCRdb retrieved this table from immuneACCESS and kept in-frame rearrangements only. Not all clones are present; in checked studies, unresolved V genes account for under half, and no reason is known for the remainder. The sample records 280,000 or so clones, about 15% of which are singletons. The ten top clones hold approximately 0.015% of the sample. The sample was naive CD4+ T cells from blood. The sample's cell subset or site label, in plain terms: true naive CD4+ T cells. The receptors originated from a man between 18 and 29 years old with type 1 diabetes.

The rearrangement uses TRBV1 and TRBJ2-5; the table's D gene call, TRBD2, was not cross checked with the DNA. TRBV1 is an annotated pseudogene. The CDR3 extends over 14 amino acids. CDR3 region: CTSRGKREQETQYF. The CDR3 DNA follows: TGCACCAGCAGGGGTAAGCGGGAGCAAGAGACCCAGTACTTC.

This clone was observed a handful of times. The V gene is TRBV9, the J gene TRBJ2-1; 7 nucleotides agree with TRBD2. The CDR3 length is 15 residues. Germline V gene lookup returns CDR1 SGDLS and CDR2 YYNGEE. V lost 4 bases and J lost 6; bases outside the gene matches: 10. CDR3: CASSPSSTSPNEQFF. The CDR3 nucleotides are TGTGCCAGCAGCCCATCATCGACTAGCCCCAATGAGCAGTTCTTC.

The V call is TRBV15, the J call TRBJ1-5, with no clear D. Per germline, CDR1 LNHNV and CDR2 YYDKDF (reference sequence). The CDR3 spans 14 residues. Trimming took 5 bases from V and 3 from J, leaving 11 bases between them. Here the CDR3 DNA reads TGTGCCACCAGCCCGTACCGGGACAATCAGCCCCAGCATTTT. Translated, it gives CATSPYRDNQPQHF.

The rearrangement joins TRBV15 to TRBJ2-6; 9 bases agree with TRBD1. This CDR3 comprises 19 residues. Germline CDR1 is LNHNV and CDR2 is YYDKDF (reference sequence). V shed 6 bases, J shed 1 base, and the junction held 13 bases outside the gene matches. CDR3 nucleotides: TGTGCCACCAGGAGGGGGGCCGGGACAGGGTTGTCTGGGGCCAACGTCCTGACTTTC. Translating gives CATRRGAGTGLSGANVLTF. Full variable domain (rest looked up from reference TRBV15 and TRBJ2-6): DAMVIQNPRYQVTQFGKPVTLSCSQTLNHNVMYWYQQKSSQAPKLLFHYYDKDFNNEADTPDNFQSRRPNTSFCFLDIRSPGLGDTAMYLCATRRGAGTGLSGANVLTFGAGSRLTVL.

Only a few counts were recorded for this clone. The CDR3 is CASSPRQDNSNQPQHF. CDR3 in DNA: TGTGCCAGCAGCCCCCGACAGGATAATAGCAATCAGCCCCAGCATTTT. The chain has TRBV7-9 and TRBJ1-5; D is perhaps TRBD1 (6 bases). Trimming stripped 5 bases from V and 0 bases from J, with 14 bases between. Per the germline V gene, CDR1 is SEHNR and CDR2 is FQNEAQ (reference sequence). The length of the CDR3 is 16 residues.

This clone was counted a few times. The chain carries TRBV5-1 and TRBJ1-1; perhaps TRBD1 as D (6 bases). Germline V lookup: CDR1 SGHRS, CDR2 YFSETQ. The length of the CDR3 is 16 residues. V lost 0 bases and J 3 bases, leaving 15 bases between the germline ends. CDR3 sequence (DNA): TGCGCCAGCAGCTTGGCCAGGGGCAGGGTAGACACTGAAGCTTTCTTT. This gives the protein CASSLARGRVDTEAFF.

This chain connects TRBV5-1 to TRBJ1-1, with a tentative D call TRBD1 (6 bases). Germline V gene sequence: CDR1 SGHRS, CDR2 YFSETQ. This CDR3 contains 14 residues. V lost 3 bases, J lost 4 bases, and 13 bases lay in between. CDR3 amino acids: CASSWSGASTEAFF. CDR3 nucleotides: TGCGCCAGCAGCTGGTCAGGGGCTTCCACTGAAGCTTTCTTT.

Only a few counts were recorded for this clone. The J gene is TRBJ1-2, the V gene TRBV10-3; unclear D gene. Trimming removed 6 bases from V and 6 bases from J, with 20 bases in between. The V gene's germline CDR1 is ENHRY and CDR2 SYGVKD. The CDR3 covers 15 residues. The CDR3 loop is CAIRGKLGRSDGYTF. The CDR3 bases are TGTGCCATCAGGGGCAAGTTAGGGAGGTCGGATGGCTACACCTTC.

A few counts support this clone. The chain joins TRBV19 to TRBJ1-4; D possibly corresponds to TRBD1 (5 bases). This CDR3 contains 14 residues. With 8 bases removed from V and 7 bases from J, the gap between germline ends came to 17 bases. Germline values: CDR1 LNHDA, CDR2 SQIVND (reference sequence). Here the CDR3 DNA reads TGTGCCAGTTCCATTTGGACAAATGGTGAAAAACTGTTTTTT. Its translation is CASSIWTNGEKLFF.

This clone was seen a few times. This rearrangement joins TRBV5-6 to TRBJ2-5, with no clear D. The CDR3 totals 11 residues. Germline V gives CDR1 SGHDT, CDR2 YYEEEE. V dropped 4 bases and J dropped 5 bases, with 6 bases sitting between them. The CDR3 region has the DNA TGTGCCAGCAGCCACTACGAGACCCAGTACTTC. The encoded protein is CASSHYETQYF.

The CDR3 sequence: CASSRAAGGRTSSYNEQFF. The CDR3 nucleotides read TGCGCCAGCAGCCGCGCCGCAGGGGGTCGTACAAGCTCCTACAATGAGCAGTTCTTC. J is TRBJ2-1 and V is TRBV5-1, with 7 bases fitting TRBD1. Trimming cost V 4 bases and J 0 bases; bases outside gene matches: 16. This CDR3 has 19 residues. CDR1 and CDR2 (germline): SGHRS, YFSETQ.

This clone was found a few times. CDR3 sequence (DNA): TGTGCCATCAGTAAGGGGTGGAGGGATAATAATGAGCAGTTCTTC. It codes for CAISKGWRDNNEQFF. V usage is TRBV10-3 and J usage is TRBJ2-1; a weak D match, TRBD2 (6 bases). Trimming cost V 5 bases and J 7 bases, with 18 bases left between them. Germline assignment: CDR1 ENHRY and CDR2 SYGVKD. The CDR3 runs 15 residues.

This clone was picked up a small number of times. V is TRBV6-5 and J is TRBJ2-7; D might be TRBD1 (5 bases). Trimming removed 1 base at V and 5 bases at J, with 12 bases between. The V gene's germline CDR1 is MNHEY and CDR2 SVGAGI. The CDR3 runs to 14 residues. The CDR3 region has the DNA TGTGCCAGCAGTTACTTCGCCAGGGCGGACGAGCAGTACTTC. This encodes CASSYFARADEQYF.

This clone was seen more than once but under ten times. The V gene is TRBV7-9, the J gene TRBJ1-2; 8 nucleotides match TRBD1. The CDR3 has 14 residues. The germline gives CDR1 SEHNR, CDR2 FQNEAQ (reference sequence). Trimming cost V 5 bases and J 6 bases; bases outside gene matches: 8. CDR3 in amino acids: CASSQGDRINGYTF. In DNA, the CDR3 is TGTGCCAGCAGCCAAGGGGACAGGATTAATGGCTACACCTTC.

This clone was recorded a few times. This CDR3 is also generated by other DNA sequences in the sample. V gene TRBV18 combines with J gene TRBJ2-1, with TRBD1 matching over 7 bases. Germline CDR1 and CDR2: KGHSH and LQKENI. V shed 6 bases, J shed 7 bases, and the junction held 3 bases outside the gene matches. The CDR3 runs to 12 residues. CDR3 loop: CASSLQGNEQFF. CDR3 nucleotides: TGTGCCAGCTCTCTACAGGGGAATGAGCAGTTCTTC.

This clone turned up a few times. V usage is TRBV29-1 and J usage is TRBJ2-3; 8 bases fit TRBD1. Germline CDR1 SQVTM, CDR2 ANQGSEA. J gave up 4 bases and V 7 bases, and 7 bases lay outside the gene matches. The CDR3 loop spans 13 amino acids. CDR3 in amino acids: CSGQGMMSDTQYF. CDR3 sequence (DNA): TGCAGCGGACAGGGGATGATGTCAGATACGCAGTATTTT.

This chain connects TRBV5-1 to TRBJ1-1, with D possibly matching TRBD1 (5 bases). This CDR3 is 14 amino acids long. The ends were cut back, 2 bases at V and 1 base at J, with 9 bases in the middle. The V gene's germline CDR1 is SGHRS and CDR2 YFSETQ. CDR3 DNA: TGCGCCAGCAGCTTCGCGACAGCGAACACTGAAGCTTTCTTT. Protein sequence: CASSFATANTEAFF.

This clone has just one count. The genes are TRBV9 and TRBJ2-3; D not certain. This CDR3 region has 14 residues. Germline loops: CDR1 SGDLS, CDR2 YYNGEE. V was trimmed by 0 bases and J by 0 bases, leaving 5 bases between them. DNA for the CDR3: TGTGCCAGCAGCGTAGATCGGAGCACAGATACGCAGTATTTT. Its protein is CASSVDRSTDTQYF.

This chain joins TRBV6-4 and TRBJ2-7; D possibly corresponds to TRBD2 (6 bases). The CDR3 covers 13 residues. CDR1 is MRHNA, CDR2 SNTAGT, per germline. V shed 6 bases and J shed 4 bases, with 13 bases lying between them. The CDR3 here is CASSLDRGYEQYF. DNA for the CDR3: TGTGCCAGCAGCCTAGATCGGGGGTACGAGCAGTACTTC.

This clone showed up just a few times. The gene calls are TRBV7-2 and TRBJ1-2; D gene ambiguous. The CDR3 contains 14 residues. The V and J ends lost 5 bases and 6 bases respectively, with 16 bases between them. CDR1 is SGHTA, CDR2 FQGNSA, per germline. CDR3 bases: TGTGCCAGCAGCCCCCTCGGGTCGGGAGATGGCTACACCTTC. Translating it yields CASSPLGSGDGYTF.

This clone was counted only a few times. The chain uses TRBV9 and TRBJ1-6; the D is unclear. Trimming stripped 0 bases from V and 6 bases from J, with 10 bases between. The CDR3 has 15 residues. Germline loops: CDR1 SGDLS, CDR2 YYNGEE. CDR3 loop: CASSVDGVGNSPLHF. In DNA, the CDR3 is TGTGCCAGCAGCGTAGACGGGGTGGGTAATTCACCCCTCCACTTT.

This clone has only a few counts. The chain uses TRBV20-1 and TRBJ2-7, with 11 positions matching TRBD2. The germline gives CDR1 DFQATT, CDR2 SNEGSKA (reference sequence). The length of the CDR3 is 11 residues. CDR3 sequence: CSIAGGPEQYF. Written as DNA, the CDR3 is TGCAGCATAGCGGGAGGGCCCGAGCAGTACTTC.